The sequence of this TCR beta chain was determined in a study of cytomegalovirus exposure and HLA in healthy donors. Trimming stripped 10 bases from V and 0 bases from J, with 12 bases between. This CDR3 is built from 13 residues. The germline V gene encodes CDR1 MNHEY and CDR2 SVGAGI. This clone was observed a handful of times. PCR employed 60 Vbeta and 13 Jbeta primers. Generated by immunoSEQ multiplex PCR, the TCRdb table keeps only in-frame clones and is missing some. Of 45,000 to 75,000 clones listed, approximately 70% were seen once; the top ten hold around 19%. The sample was PBMCs. The chain combines TRBV6-5 with TRBJ1-1; TRBD1 is a possible D gene (6 bases). The TCR comes from a woman between 55 and 75 years old in good health and CMV-seropositive. The CDR3 loop reads CAIHDRMNTEAFF. The CDR3, as DNA: TGTGCCATTCATGACAGGATGAACACTGAAGCTTTCTTT.